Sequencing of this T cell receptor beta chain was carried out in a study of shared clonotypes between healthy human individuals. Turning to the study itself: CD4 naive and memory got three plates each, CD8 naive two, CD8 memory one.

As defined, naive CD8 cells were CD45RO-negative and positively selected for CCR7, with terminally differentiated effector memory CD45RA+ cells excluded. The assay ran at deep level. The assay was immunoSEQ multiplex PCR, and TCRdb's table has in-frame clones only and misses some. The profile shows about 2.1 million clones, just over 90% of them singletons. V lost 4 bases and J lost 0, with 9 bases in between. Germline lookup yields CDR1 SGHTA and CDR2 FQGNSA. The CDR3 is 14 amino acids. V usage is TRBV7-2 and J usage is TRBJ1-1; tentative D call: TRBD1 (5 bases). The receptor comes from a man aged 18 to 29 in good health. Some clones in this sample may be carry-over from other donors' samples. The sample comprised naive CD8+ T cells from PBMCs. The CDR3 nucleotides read TGTGCCAGCAGCTGGGGCCAGATGAACACTGAAGCTTTCTTT. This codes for CASSWGQMNTEAFF.